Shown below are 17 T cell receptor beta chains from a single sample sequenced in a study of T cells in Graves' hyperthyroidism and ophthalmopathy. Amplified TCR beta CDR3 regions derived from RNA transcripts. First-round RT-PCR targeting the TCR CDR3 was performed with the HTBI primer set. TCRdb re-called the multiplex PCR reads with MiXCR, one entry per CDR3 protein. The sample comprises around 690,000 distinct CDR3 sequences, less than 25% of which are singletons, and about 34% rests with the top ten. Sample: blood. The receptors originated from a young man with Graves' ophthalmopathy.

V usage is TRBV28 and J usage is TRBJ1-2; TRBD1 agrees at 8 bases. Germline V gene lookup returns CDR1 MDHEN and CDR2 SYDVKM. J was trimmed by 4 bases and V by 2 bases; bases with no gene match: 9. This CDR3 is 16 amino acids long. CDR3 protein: CASSLIGDRQTYGYTF. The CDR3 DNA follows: TGTGCCAGCAGTTTAATCGGGGACAGGCAGACCTATGGCTACACCTTC.

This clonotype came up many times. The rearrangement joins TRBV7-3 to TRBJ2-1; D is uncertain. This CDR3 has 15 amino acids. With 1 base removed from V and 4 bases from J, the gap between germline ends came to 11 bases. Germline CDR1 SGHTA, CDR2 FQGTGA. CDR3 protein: CASSLRDLGYNEQFF. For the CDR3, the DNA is TGTGCCAGCAGCTTAAGGGATCTAGGATACAATGAGCAGTTCTTC.

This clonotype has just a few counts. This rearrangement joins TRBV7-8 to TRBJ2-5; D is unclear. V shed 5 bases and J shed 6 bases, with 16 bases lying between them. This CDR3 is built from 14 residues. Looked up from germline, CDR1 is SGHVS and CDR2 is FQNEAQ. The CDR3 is CASSPEPPQQTQYF. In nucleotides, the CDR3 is TGTGCCAGCAGCCCCGAGCCCCCACAACAGACCCAGTACTTC.

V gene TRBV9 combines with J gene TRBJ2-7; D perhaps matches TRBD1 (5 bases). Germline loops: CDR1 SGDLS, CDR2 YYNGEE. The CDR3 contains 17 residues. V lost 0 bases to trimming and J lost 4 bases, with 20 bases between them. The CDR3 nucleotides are TGTGCCAGCAGCGTAGAGCGCCCGGAAAGGGGAAGGTACGAGCAGTACTTC. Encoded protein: CASSVERPERGRYEQYF.

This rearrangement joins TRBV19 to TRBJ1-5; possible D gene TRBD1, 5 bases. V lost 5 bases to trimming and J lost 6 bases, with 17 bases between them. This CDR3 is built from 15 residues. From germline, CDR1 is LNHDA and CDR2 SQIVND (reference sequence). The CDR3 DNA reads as TGTGCCAGTAGTTCGACGGGGGGGAGCGGTCAGCCCCAGCATTTT. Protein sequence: CASSSTGGSGQPQHF. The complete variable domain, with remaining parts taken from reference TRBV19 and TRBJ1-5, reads DGGITQSPKYLFRKEGQNVTLSCEQNLNHDAMYWYRQDPGQGLRLIYYSQIVNDFQKGDIAEGYSVSREKKESFPLTVTSAQKNPTAFYLCASSSTGGSGQPQHFGDGTRLSIL.

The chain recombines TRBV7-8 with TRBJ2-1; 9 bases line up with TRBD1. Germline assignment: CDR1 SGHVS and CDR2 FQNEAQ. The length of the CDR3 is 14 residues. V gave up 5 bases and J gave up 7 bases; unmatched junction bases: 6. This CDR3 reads CASSTGDRDNEQFF. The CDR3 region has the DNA TGTGCCAGCAGCACGGGGGACAGGGATAATGAGCAGTTCTTC.

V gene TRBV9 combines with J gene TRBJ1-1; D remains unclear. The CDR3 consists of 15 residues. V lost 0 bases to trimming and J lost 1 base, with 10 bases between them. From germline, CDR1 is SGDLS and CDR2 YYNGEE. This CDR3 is CASSVAWTPNTEAFF. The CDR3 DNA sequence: TGTGCCAGCAGCGTAGCCTGGACCCCGAACACTGAAGCTTTCTTT.

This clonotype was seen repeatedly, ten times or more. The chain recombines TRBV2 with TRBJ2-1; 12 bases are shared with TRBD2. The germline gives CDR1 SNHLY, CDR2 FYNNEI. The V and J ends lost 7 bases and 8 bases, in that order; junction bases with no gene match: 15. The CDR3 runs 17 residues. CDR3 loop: CASTPPSGRAGDDEQFF. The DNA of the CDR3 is TGTGCCAGCACCCCGCCTAGCGGGAGGGCCGGGGACGATGAGCAGTTCTTC.

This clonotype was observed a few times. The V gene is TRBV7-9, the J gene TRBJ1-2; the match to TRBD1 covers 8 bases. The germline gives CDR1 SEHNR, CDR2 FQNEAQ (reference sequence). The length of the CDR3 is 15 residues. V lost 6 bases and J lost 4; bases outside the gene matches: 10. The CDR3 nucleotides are TGTGCCAGCAGTTACAAGGCAGGGGGCCCCTATGGCTACACCTTC. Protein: CASSYKAGGPYGYTF.

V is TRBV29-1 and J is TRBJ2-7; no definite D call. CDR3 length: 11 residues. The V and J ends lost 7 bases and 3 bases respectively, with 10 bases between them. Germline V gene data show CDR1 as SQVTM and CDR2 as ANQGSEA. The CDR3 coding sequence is TGCAGCGGGGTTCAGAACTACGAGCAGTACTTC. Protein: CSGVQNYEQYF.

The CDR3 sequence is CASSRVDSYGYTF. The CDR3 DNA reads as TGTGCCAGTAGCCGCGTCGACAGCTATGGCTACACCTTC. The chain is built from TRBV19 and TRBJ1-2; a possible D gene is TRBD1 (5 bases). Trimming took off 6 bases at V and 4 bases at J, with 12 bases between the two ends. The CDR3 is made up of 13 amino acids. Germline-derived CDR1 and CDR2 are LNHDA and SQIVND (reference sequence).

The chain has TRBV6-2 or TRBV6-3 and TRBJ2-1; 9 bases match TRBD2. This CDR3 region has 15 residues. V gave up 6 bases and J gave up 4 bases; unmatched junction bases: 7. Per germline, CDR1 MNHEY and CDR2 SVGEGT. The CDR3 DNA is TGTGCCAGCAGCCCACTTAGCGGGAGTTACAATGAGCAGTTCTTC. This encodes CASSPLSGSYNEQFF.

CDR3 residues: CASSSADTSNYGYTF. As DNA, the CDR3 is TGTGCCAGCAGTTCGGCGGACACATCTAACTATGGCTACACCTTC. The chain joins TRBV27 to TRBJ1-2, with D maybe TRBD1 (5 bases). This CDR3 has 15 amino acids. Germline-derived CDR1 and CDR2 are MNHEY and SMNVEV (reference sequence). Trimming shortened V by 4 bases and J by 0 bases, and 12 bases separated the two germline ends.

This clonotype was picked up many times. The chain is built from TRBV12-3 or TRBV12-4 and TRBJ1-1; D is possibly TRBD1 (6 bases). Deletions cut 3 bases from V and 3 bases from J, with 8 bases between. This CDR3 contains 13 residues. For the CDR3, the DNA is TGTGCCAGCAGTTTCCGGGGGCACACTGAAGCTTTCTTT. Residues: CASSFRGHTEAFF.

CDR3 nucleotides: TGTGCCAGCAGCTGGACAGGGGCGACTGAAGCTTTCTTT. Encoded protein: CASSWTGATEAFF. The V call is TRBV13, the J call TRBJ1-1, with TRBD1 matching over 9 bases. Germline-derived CDR1 and CDR2 are PRHDT and FYEKMQ (reference sequence). This CDR3 spans 13 amino acids. Trimming cost V 4 bases and J 5 bases; bases outside gene matches: 2.

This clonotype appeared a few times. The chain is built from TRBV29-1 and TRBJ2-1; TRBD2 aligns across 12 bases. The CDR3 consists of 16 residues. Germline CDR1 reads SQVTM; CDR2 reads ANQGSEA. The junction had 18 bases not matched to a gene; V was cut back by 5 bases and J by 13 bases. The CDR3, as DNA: TGCAGCGTTCCCAGACGAAACCCTAGCGGGAGGGCCACCCAGTTCTTC. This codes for CSVPRRNPSGRATQFF.

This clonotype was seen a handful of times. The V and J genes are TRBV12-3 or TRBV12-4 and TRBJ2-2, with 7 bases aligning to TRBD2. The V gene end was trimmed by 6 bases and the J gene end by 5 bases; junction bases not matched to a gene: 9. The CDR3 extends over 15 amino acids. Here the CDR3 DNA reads TGTGCCAGCAGCAGACTAGCAGTATGGACCGGGGAGCTGTTTTTT. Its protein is CASSRLAVWTGELFF.